The 23 T cell receptor beta chains below all came from one sample that was sequenced in a study of shared clonotypes between healthy human individuals. Generated by immunoSEQ multiplex PCR, the TCRdb table keeps only in-frame clones and is missing some. Of millions of clones in the sample, more than 85% were seen once. Material: naive CD4+ T cells from PBMCs. Specified subset: CD45RA+ positively selected. The source is a man in his late teens or twenties in good health. Some clones in this sample may be carry-over from other donors' samples.

The chain is built from TRBV7-8 and TRBJ1-1; TRBD1 is a possible D gene (5 bases). From germline, CDR1 is SGHVS and CDR2 FQNEAQ. Trimming shortened V by 5 bases and J by 4 bases, and 14 bases separated the two germline ends. The CDR3 is 14 residues long. The CDR3 sequence: CASSRDGGTTEAFF. CDR3 nucleotide sequence: TGTGCCAGCAGCCGCGATGGGGGGACCACTGAAGCTTTCTTT. The variable domain in full, with the rest retrieved from reference TRBV7-8 and TRBJ1-1, is GAGVSQSPRYKVAKRGQDVALRCDPISGHVSLFWYQQALGQGPEFLTYFQNEAQLDKSGLPSDRFFAERPEGSVSTLKIQRTQQEDSAVYLCASSRDGGTTEAFFGQGTRLTVV.

Comment on this clone: Distinct nucleotide sequences in the sample also encode this CDR3. The chain employs TRBV27 and TRBJ1-5; no reliable D call. V was trimmed by 6 bases and J by 2 bases, leaving 8 bases between them. CDR1 is MNHEY and CDR2 is SMNVEV in the germline V gene (reference sequence). The CDR3 has 13 residues. The CDR3 loop reads CASSLNGNQPQHF. The CDR3 coding sequence is TGTGCCAGCAGCTTAAATGGCAATCAGCCCCAGCATTTT.

The rearrangement links TRBV11-3 to TRBJ2-3; TRBD2 agrees at 11 bases. The CDR3 totals 16 residues. J was trimmed by 6 bases and V by 4 bases; bases with no gene match: 9. Germline lookup yields CDR1 SGHNT and CDR2 YENEEA. The CDR3 loop is CASSYTSGRVTDTQYF. The CDR3 DNA reads as TGTGCCAGCAGCTACACTAGCGGGAGAGTTACCGATACGCAGTATTTT.

A single count supports this clone. The chain combines TRBV10-3 with TRBJ2-1, with 7 bases identical to TRBD2. The V segment lost 5 bases and the J segment 4 bases; nucleotides outside the gene matches: 5. The germline CDR1 and CDR2 sequences are ENHRY and SYGVKD. The CDR3 is made up of 14 amino acids. DNA for the CDR3: TGTGCCATCAGTCGGCTAGCGGATTACAATGAGCAGTTCTTC. Residues: CAISRLADYNEQFF.

The chain recombines TRBV6-1 with TRBJ1-5; 8 bases are shared with TRBD1. Germline V gene lookup returns CDR1 MNHNS and CDR2 SASEGT. The CDR3 is made up of 15 amino acids. With 5 bases clipped from V and 6 bases from J, the junction kept 9 bases outside the gene matches. CDR3 sequence (DNA): TGTGCCAGCAGTACTCTTGGACAGGGATTTCAGCCCCAGCATTTT. Translating it yields CASSTLGQGFQPQHF.

The chain has TRBV7-3 and TRBJ2-2; 7 bases agree with TRBD1. V was pared by 5 bases and J by 4 bases, with 10 bases of the junction left unmatched. CDR3 size: 16 residues. Germline assignment: CDR1 SGHTA and CDR2 FQGTGA. The CDR3 loop reads CASSPGGRGFTGELFF. The CDR3 region has the DNA TGTGCCAGCAGCCCTGGAGGCAGGGGGTTCACCGGGGAGCTGTTTTTT. Together with reference TRBV7-3 and TRBJ2-2, the CDR3 gives the full variable domain: GAGVSQTPSNKVTEKGKYVELRCDPISGHTALYWYRQSLGQGPEFLIYFQGTGAADDSGLPNDRFFAVRPEGSVSTLKIQRTERGDSAVYLCASSPGGRGFTGELFFGEGSRLTVL.

V gene TRBV5-1 combines with J gene TRBJ1-2, with TRBD1 as a possible D gene (5 bases). The CDR3 runs to 15 residues. V was cut by 4 bases and J by 8 bases, with 21 bases left in between. The germline V gene encodes CDR1 SGHRS and CDR2 YFSETQ. CDR3 loop: CASSRQSGTLWGYTF. CDR3 nucleotide sequence: TGCGCCAGCAGCCGTCAATCCGGGACCCTATGGGGCTACACCTTC.

CDR3 sequence (DNA): TGTGCCAGGGGCGGGGTAGGACTAGCGCTCAAAGAGACCCAGTACTTC. As protein: CARGGVGLALKETQYF. The chain recombines TRBV7-3 with TRBJ2-5; TRBD2 matches at 9 bases. This CDR3 has 16 amino acids. Germline CDR1 is SGHTA and CDR2 is FQGTGA. V trimming: 9 bases; J trimming: 3 bases; junction bases outside the gene matches: 14.

The chain is built from TRBV19 and TRBJ2-2; 13 positions match TRBD2. V lost 4 bases and J lost 8; bases outside the gene matches: 4. The germline V gene has CDR1 LNHDA and CDR2 SQIVND (reference sequence). CDR3 size: 15 residues. The CDR3 bases are TGTGCCAGTAGTAGGACTAGCGGGAGAGGTGGGGAGCTGTTTTTT. Its protein product is CASSRTSGRGGELFF. The full variable domain, completed using reference TRBV19 and TRBJ2-2, is DGGITQSPKYLFRKEGQNVTLSCEQNLNHDAMYWYRQDPGQGLRLIYYSQIVNDFQKGDIAEGYSVSREKKESFPLTVTSAQKNPTAFYLCASSRTSGRGGELFFGEGSRLTVL.

J is TRBJ2-4 and V is TRBV7-8; 9 positions agree with TRBD1. The CDR3 has 18 amino acids. CDR1 and CDR2 from the germline V gene are SGHVS and FQNEAQ. V lost 1 base and J lost 0; bases outside the gene matches: 7. For the CDR3, the DNA is TGTGCCAGCAGCTTAGGAGGTTGGACAGGGGTAGCCAAAAACATTCAGTACTTC. Translation gives CASSLGGWTGVAKNIQYF.

This chain uses TRBV19 with TRBJ1-1; 7 bases are a match to TRBD1. Germline values: CDR1 LNHDA, CDR2 SQIVND (reference sequence). This CDR3 region has 15 residues. The trim removed 10 bases at V and 0 bases at J, leaving 11 bases unmatched. The CDR3 sequence is CATGNRGRVNTEAFF. The CDR3 DNA follows: TGTGCCACCGGAAACAGGGGCAGGGTGAACACTGAAGCTTTCTTT.

The J gene is TRBJ1-4, the V gene TRBV4-3, with D hard to call. Germline V gene sequence: CDR1 LGHNA, CDR2 YSLEER. The CDR3 runs 17 residues. V was pared by 0 bases and J by 2 bases, with 13 bases between. The CDR3, as DNA: TGCGCCAGCAGCCAAGACCCCCCGGGATACACTAATGAAAAACTGTTTTTT. Amino acids: CASSQDPPGYTNEKLFF.

The chain links TRBV16 to TRBJ1-2, with 11 bases aligning to TRBD1. Losses at the gene ends were 4 bases for V and 2 bases for J; bases not matched to a gene: 6. Germline CDR1 is KGHSY and CDR2 is FQNENV. This CDR3 comprises 16 residues. The CDR3 protein is CASSPRRDRGNYGYTF. Written as DNA, the CDR3 is TGTGCCAGCAGCCCAAGAAGGGACAGGGGGAACTATGGCTACACCTTC.

The chain recombines TRBV4-1 with TRBJ2-3; D gene unclear. The V end was cut by 3 bases, the J end by 6 bases, with 16 bases between. The CDR3 runs to 15 residues. Germline V gives CDR1 MGHRA, CDR2 YSYEKL. The CDR3 reads CASSHPSARTDTQYF. The CDR3 DNA follows: TGCGCCAGCAGCCACCCTTCGGCGAGGACCGATACGCAGTATTTT.

The V call is TRBV28, the J call TRBJ1-4, with no clear D. The germline V gene encodes CDR1 MDHEN and CDR2 SYDVKM. The V end was cut by 6 bases, the J end by 8 bases, with 16 bases between. This CDR3 has 14 amino acids. This CDR3 reads CASSRTQGWEKLFF. DNA of the CDR3: TGTGCCAGCAGCCGGACCCAAGGTTGGGAAAAACTGTTTTTT.

A note on this clone: The identical CDR3 is also encoded by other nucleotide sequences in the sample. V usage is TRBV18 and J usage is TRBJ1-5; D gene unclear. This CDR3 is built from 13 residues. The V gene lost 3 bases and the J gene lost 4 bases, with 7 bases spanning the gap. Germline V CDR1 and CDR2: KGHSH, LQKENI. The CDR3 region is CASSPAGNQPQHF. The CDR3 bases are TGTGCCAGCTCACCGGCAGGAAATCAGCCCCAGCATTTT.

This chain links TRBV27 with TRBJ2-7, with no clear D. The CDR3 length is 13 residues. The V end was cut by 4 bases, the J end by 3 bases, with 10 bases between. Germline loops: CDR1 MNHEY, CDR2 SMNVEV (reference sequence). The CDR3, as DNA: TGTGCCAGCAGTTGGCAGATACACTACGAGCAGTACTTC. Translation gives CASSWQIHYEQYF.

This chain joins TRBV4-1 and TRBJ2-5; D unclear. CDR3 size: 15 residues. Germline CDR1 reads MGHRA; CDR2 reads YSYEKL. Trimming shortened V by 4 bases and J by 2 bases, and 14 bases separated the two germline ends. The CDR3: CASSRSGQMQETQYF. The CDR3 DNA sequence: TGCGCCAGCAGCCGCTCCGGGCAGATGCAAGAGACCCAGTACTTC.

The CDR3 coding sequence is TGTGCCAGCAGCTTCTCCCGGACTAGCGGGAGAACCGCAGATACGCAGTATTTT. The encoded protein is CASSFSRTSGRTADTQYF. The chain has TRBV7-8 and TRBJ2-3, with TRBD2 matching over 13 bases. The germline V gene encodes CDR1 SGHVS and CDR2 FQNEAQ. V was clipped by 3 bases and J by 4 bases; unmatched bases: 10. This CDR3 is 18 amino acids long.

The rearrangement uses TRBV5-1 and TRBJ2-5; 7 bases fit TRBD1. Germline V gives CDR1 SGHRS, CDR2 YFSETQ. With 4 bases clipped from V and 4 bases from J, the junction kept 13 bases outside the gene matches. The CDR3 is 16 amino acids. CDR3 DNA sequence: TGCGCCAGCAGCCTTAAAACCGGGACAGATTTAGAGACCCAGTACTTC. Amino acid sequence: CASSLKTGTDLETQYF.

The sample holds one count of this clone. V gene TRBV28 combines with J gene TRBJ1-1; D call uncertain. Trimming left V 2 bases short and J 3 bases short, with 7 bases between. CDR3 length: 13 amino acids. CDR1 and CDR2 from the germline V gene are MDHEN and SYDVKM. Written as DNA, the CDR3 is TGTGCCAGCAGTTTAATTCCGGACACTGAAGCTTTCTTT. Protein product: CASSLIPDTEAFF.

The chain employs TRBV27 and TRBJ2-1; D is possibly TRBD2 (5 bases). V was shortened by 2 bases and J by 7 bases, with 12 bases between the two germline ends. This CDR3 is built from 14 residues. Germline CDR1 is MNHEY and CDR2 is SMNVEV (reference sequence). The CDR3 DNA is TGTGCCAGCAGTTTAAATCCGGGAACGAATGAGCAGTTCTTC. The encoded protein is CASSLNPGTNEQFF.

V gene TRBV11-2 combines with J gene TRBJ2-5, with 11 bases aligning to TRBD2. V lost 5 bases, J lost 1 base, and 6 bases stayed unmatched. The CDR3 spans 16 residues. The V gene's germline CDR1 is SGHAT and CDR2 FQNNGV. CDR3 in DNA: TGTGCCAGCAGCCCTCGACTAGCGGGGCCCCAAGAGACCCAGTACTTC. Protein sequence: CASSPRLAGPQETQYF.